The entry below gives a single TCR beta chain sequence along with its context. The protocol was immunoSEQ multiplex PCR, while the TCRdb copy is restricted to in-frame clones and leaves out a portion. The sample carries 80,000 to 100,000 clones, around 88% recorded once. Germline loops: CDR1 MRHNA, CDR2 SNTAGT. V lost 2 bases to trimming and J lost 10 bases, with 6 bases between them. The CDR3 sequence is 11 residues long. The record originates from a study of control samples from healthy donors and cancer patients. The receptor comes from a man in his thirties or forties in good health. Sequencing used blood. The gene calls are TRBV6-4 and TRBJ2-1, with D uncertain. The chain's CDR3 is CASSDAVEQFF. In nucleotides, the CDR3 is TGTGCCAGCAGTGACGCCGTAGAGCAGTTCTTC.